The entry that follows covers one T cell receptor beta chain sequence. At one of its ends the junction is not consistent with the germline gene, which may arise from a read error. The repertoire was sequenced with immunoSEQ multiplex PCR; TCRdb's copy has only in-frame clones and lacks some. The sample has fewer than 75,000 clones; roughly 80% are singletons. These data come from a study of blood T cell repertoires in COVID-19. In the study overall: Samples taken during acute and convalescent COVID-19 were collected in the United States, Italy and Spain.

The CDR3 consists of 13 residues. CDR1 SGHTA and CDR2 FQGNSA come from the germline V gene. This clonotype originated in a human donor in a cohort sampled during active COVID-19. Sample: peripheral blood. The V gene is TRBV7-2, the J gene TRBJ2-1; TRBD2 agrees at 7 bases. The CDR3: CASSRSGTIFGVF. DNA for the CDR3: TGTGCCAGCAGCCGGTCGGGGACTATCTTCGGGGTCTTC.